What follows is one TCR beta chain and its context. The germline V gene has CDR1 SGHTA and CDR2 FQGTGA. V was trimmed by 5 bases and J by 6 bases, leaving 16 bases between them. This CDR3 spans 15 amino acids. This record belongs to a study of T cell responses to AZD1222 COVID-19 vaccine. The data were produced by immunoSEQ multiplex PCR, yet TCRdb's version contains in-frame clones alone and is incomplete. The profile covers about 140,000 clones, with about 90% appearing a single time and around 6.9% taken by the ten largest. The chain is built from TRBV7-3 and TRBJ2-2; D remains unclear. The sequence was obtained from an adult who received the MenACWY meningococcal vaccine as a control. The sample consisted of peripheral blood, taken 28 days after the second dose of the MenACWY control vaccine. CDR3 sequence reads: CASSPKNELSGELFF. In nucleotides, the CDR3 is TGTGCCAGCAGCCCTAAAAATGAGTTATCCGGGGAGCTGTTTTTT.